The T cell receptor beta chain under discussion was sequenced for a study of T cells in Graves' hyperthyroidism and ophthalmopathy. Overall study context: Peripheral blood specimens were obtained at initial diagnosis, prior to any treatment.

V lost 1 base, J lost 3 bases, and 4 bases stayed unmatched. The germline V gene has CDR1 DFQATT and CDR2 SNEGSKA (reference sequence). The CDR3 covers 15 residues. Diagnosis of hyperthyroidism was new in patients aged 18 to 65, and its duration was under 2 months. It was 10 ml of fresh peripheral blood that supplied the PBMCs. Study-wide points: Stable hyperthyroidism was told apart from ophthalmopathy by a model built on 13 V-J features.

The CDR3 regions of TCR beta were amplified from RNA transcripts. First-round RT-PCR targeting the TCR CDR3 was performed with the HTBI primer set. TCRdb itself ran the multiplex PCR reads through MiXCR, one entry per CDR3 protein. The sample shows more than 550,000 distinct CDR3 sequences, approximately 18% of them seen only once. Many counts were recorded for this clonotype. Its target is not known. V and J are TRBV20-1 and TRBJ2-7, with 12 bases lining up with TRBD2. This receptor was taken from a woman in her forties or fifties with Graves' hyperthyroidism that later progressed to Graves' ophthalmopathy. Sequencing was carried out using blood. The CDR3 DNA sequence: TGCAGTGCTAGAGGACTAGCGGGGGCGATCTACGAGCAGTACTTC. Residues: CSARGLAGAIYEQYF.